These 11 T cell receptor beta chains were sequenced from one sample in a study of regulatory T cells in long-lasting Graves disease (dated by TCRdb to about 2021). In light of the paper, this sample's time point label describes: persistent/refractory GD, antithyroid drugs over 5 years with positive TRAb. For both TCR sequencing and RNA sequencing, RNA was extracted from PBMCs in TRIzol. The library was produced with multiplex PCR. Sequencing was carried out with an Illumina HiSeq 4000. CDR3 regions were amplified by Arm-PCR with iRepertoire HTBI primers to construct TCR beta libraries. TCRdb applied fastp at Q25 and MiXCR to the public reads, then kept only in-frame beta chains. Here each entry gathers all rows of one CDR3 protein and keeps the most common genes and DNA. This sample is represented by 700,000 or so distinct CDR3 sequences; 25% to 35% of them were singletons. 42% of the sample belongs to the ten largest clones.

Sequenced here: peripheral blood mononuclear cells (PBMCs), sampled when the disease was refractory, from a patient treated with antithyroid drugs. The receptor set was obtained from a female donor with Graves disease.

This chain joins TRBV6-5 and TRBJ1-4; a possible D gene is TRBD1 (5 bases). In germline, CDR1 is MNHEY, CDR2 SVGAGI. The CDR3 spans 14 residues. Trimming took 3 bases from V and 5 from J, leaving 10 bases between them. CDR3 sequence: CASSYYRSNEKLFF. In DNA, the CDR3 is TGTGCCAGCAGTTATTACAGGTCCAATGAAAAACTGTTTTTT.

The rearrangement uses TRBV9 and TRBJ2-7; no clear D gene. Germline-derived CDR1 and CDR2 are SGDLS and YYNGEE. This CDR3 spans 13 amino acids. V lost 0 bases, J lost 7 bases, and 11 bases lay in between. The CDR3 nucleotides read TGTGCCAGCAGCGTAGGACAAACGGGTGAGCAGTACTTC. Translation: CASSVGQTGEQYF.

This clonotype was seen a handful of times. The CDR3 reads CASKPGQGLYGYTF. Here the CDR3 DNA reads TGTGCCAGCAAACCGGGACAGGGTCTCTATGGCTACACCTTC. The chain joins TRBV12-3 or TRBV12-4 to TRBJ1-2; the match to TRBD1 covers 9 bases. The trim removed 7 bases at V and 4 bases at J, leaving 7 bases unmatched. The CDR3 has 14 residues.

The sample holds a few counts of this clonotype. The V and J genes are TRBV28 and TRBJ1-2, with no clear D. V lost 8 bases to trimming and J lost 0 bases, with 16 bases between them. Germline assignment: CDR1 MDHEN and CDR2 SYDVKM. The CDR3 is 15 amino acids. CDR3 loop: CASSPLSDTNYGYTF. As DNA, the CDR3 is TGTGCCAGCTCACCTCTGAGCGACACTAACTATGGCTACACCTTC.

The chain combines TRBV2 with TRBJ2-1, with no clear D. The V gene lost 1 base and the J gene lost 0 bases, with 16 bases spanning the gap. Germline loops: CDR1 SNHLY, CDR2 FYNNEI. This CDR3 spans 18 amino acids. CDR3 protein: CASSEVVLAESSYNEQFF. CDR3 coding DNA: TGTGCCAGCAGTGAAGTCGTGCTGGCGGAAAGCTCCTACAATGAGCAGTTCTTC.

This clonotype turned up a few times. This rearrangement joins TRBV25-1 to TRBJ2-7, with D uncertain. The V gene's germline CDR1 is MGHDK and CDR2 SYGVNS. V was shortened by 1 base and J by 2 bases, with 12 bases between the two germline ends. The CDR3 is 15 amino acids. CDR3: CASSECRLGAYEQYF. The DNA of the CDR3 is TGTGCCAGCAGTGAATGTCGGCTAGGAGCCTACGAGCAGTACTTC.

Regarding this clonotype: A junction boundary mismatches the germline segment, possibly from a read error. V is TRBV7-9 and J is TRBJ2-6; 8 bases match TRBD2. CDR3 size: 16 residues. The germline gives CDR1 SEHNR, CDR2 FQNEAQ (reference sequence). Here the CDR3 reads CASSLGTSSGANALTF. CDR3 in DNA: TGTGCCAGCAGCTTAGGGACTAGCTCTGGGGCCAACGCCCTGACTTTC.

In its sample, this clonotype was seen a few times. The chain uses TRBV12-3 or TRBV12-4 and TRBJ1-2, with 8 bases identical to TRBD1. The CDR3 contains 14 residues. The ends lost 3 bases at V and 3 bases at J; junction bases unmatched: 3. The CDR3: CASSFGTGHYGYTF. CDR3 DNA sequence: TGTGCCAGCAGTTTCGGGACAGGCCACTATGGCTACACCTTC.

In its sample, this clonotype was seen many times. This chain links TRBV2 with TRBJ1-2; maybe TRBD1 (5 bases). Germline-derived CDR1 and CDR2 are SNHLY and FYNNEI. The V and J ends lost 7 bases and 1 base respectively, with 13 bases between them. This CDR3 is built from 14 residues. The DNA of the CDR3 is TGTGCCAGCATTGGCAGGGCCAGTAACTATGGCTACACCTTC. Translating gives CASIGRASNYGYTF.

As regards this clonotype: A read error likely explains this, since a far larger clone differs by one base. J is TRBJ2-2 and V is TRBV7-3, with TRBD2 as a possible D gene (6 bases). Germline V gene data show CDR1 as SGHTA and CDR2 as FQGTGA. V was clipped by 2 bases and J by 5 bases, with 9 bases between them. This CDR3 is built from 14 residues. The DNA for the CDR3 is TGTGCCAGCAGCTTAGGTAGCGGAACCGGGGAGCTGTTTTTT. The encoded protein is CASSLGSGTGELFF.

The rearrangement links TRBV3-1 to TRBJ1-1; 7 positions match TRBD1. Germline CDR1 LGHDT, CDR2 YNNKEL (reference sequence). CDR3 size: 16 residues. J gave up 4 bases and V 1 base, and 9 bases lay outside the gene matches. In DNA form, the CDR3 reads TGTGCCAGCAGCCAAGGACAGGGACGGGTGAGCACTGAAGCTTTCTTT. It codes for CASSQGQGRVSTEAFF.